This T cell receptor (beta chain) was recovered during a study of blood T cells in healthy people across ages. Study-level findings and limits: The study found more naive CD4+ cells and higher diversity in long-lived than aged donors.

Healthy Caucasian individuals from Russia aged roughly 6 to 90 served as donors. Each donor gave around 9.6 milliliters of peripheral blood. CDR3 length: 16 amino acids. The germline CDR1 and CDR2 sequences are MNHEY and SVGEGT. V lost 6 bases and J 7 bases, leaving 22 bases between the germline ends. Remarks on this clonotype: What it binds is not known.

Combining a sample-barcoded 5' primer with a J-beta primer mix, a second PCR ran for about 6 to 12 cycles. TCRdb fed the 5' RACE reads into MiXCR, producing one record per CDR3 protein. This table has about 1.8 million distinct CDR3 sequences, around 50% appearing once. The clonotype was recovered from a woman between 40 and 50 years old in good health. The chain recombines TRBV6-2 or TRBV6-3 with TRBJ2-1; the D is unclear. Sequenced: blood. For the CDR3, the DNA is TGTGCCAGCAGCCTATTCCCCCCCCGAGGTGGAAATGAGCAGTTCTTC. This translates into CASSLFPPRGGNEQFF.